Listed below are T cell receptor beta chains from one sample, sequenced in a study of human T cells and chemical hapten exposure. Using its own MiXCR run on the RACE reads, TCRdb lists one record per CDR3 protein. The sample includes some 170,000 distinct CDR3 sequences, under 25% seen only once; the top ten take approximately 6.7%. Source: whole blood, taken in connection with sensitization to the hapten diphenylcyclopropenone (DPC). These TCRs come from a woman aged 50 to 60 with alopecia areata. Some clones in this sample may be carry-over from other donors' samples. CDR3s include the opening cysteine and the closing phenylalanine or tryptophan. The D gene is left open where the match is weak. The size of a clone is reported for some rows only, either as once, few or many, or as a class for expanded clones.

d_call	cdr3_length	v_call	clone_size	j_call	cdr3_nt	cdr3_aa
-	14	TRBV29-1	-	TRBJ1-2	TGCAGCGTTGAAGATGTAGCAGGGGCCTATGGCTACACCTTC	CSVEDVAGAYGYTF
-	14	TRBV7-9	-	TRBJ1-6	TGTGCCAGCAGCTTAGACTTGGAGGGTTCACCCCTCCACTTT	CASSLDLEGSPLHF
-	15	TRBV28	few	TRBJ1-1	TGTGCCAGCAGTTCTCCAACAGTTATGAACACTGAAGCTTTCTTT	CASSSPTVMNTEAFF
-	16	TRBV5-1	-	TRBJ2-3	TGCGCCAGCAGCGGGTCGCTGGCTCGGAGCACAGATACGCAGTATTTT	CASSGSLARSTDTQYF
TRBD1	13	TRBV6-4	few	TRBJ1-1	TGTGCCAGCAGTACGGACAGGGCCACTGAAGCTTTCTTT	CASSTDRATEAFF
-	12	TRBV20-1	few	TRBJ2-1	TGCAGTGCTAGAGTAAGGCACAATGAGCAGTTCTTC	CSARVRHNEQFF
-	13	TRBV5-1	few	TRBJ2-3	TGCGCCAGCAGCTTGGTGGGATCAGATACGCAGTATTTT	CASSLVGSDTQYF
TRBD2	12	TRBV10-3	few	TRBJ2-1	TGTGCCATCAGTGATCCGGGGGGTGAGCAGTTCTTC	CAISDPGGEQFF
TRBD1	12	TRBV30	many	TRBJ2-7	TGTGCCTGGAGTGCCACAGGGGCCGAGCAGTACTTC	CAWSATGAEQYF
-	13	TRBV5-1	-	TRBJ2-1	TGCGCCAGCAGCTTGGCACGGGGCAATGAGCAGTTCTTC	CASSLARGNEQFF
TRBD1	16	TRBV20-1	-	TRBJ2-1	TGCAGTGCTGCCCCGCAGGGGGAGATCTCCTACAATGAGCAGTTCTTC	CSAAPQGEISYNEQFF
-	16	TRBV10-3	once	TRBJ2-1	TGTGCCATCAGTGTGACTACAACGCCGAAATACAATGAGCAGTTCTTC	CAISVTTTPKYNEQFF
-	15	TRBV7-8	few	TRBJ2-7	TGTGCCAGCAGCTTAGTTGGTCTAACGGGCTACGAGCAGTACTTC	CASSLVGLTGYEQYF
TRBD1	19	TRBV9	few	TRBJ1-6	TGTGCCAGCAGCGCAGGTCTTTTCGGTTGGGGGACAGAAAATTCACCCCTCCACTTT	CASSAGLFGWGTENSPLHF
-	14	TRBV29-1	many	TRBJ2-1	TGCAGCGAAGTTAGCCGGGACGGCGACGATGAGCAGTTCTTC	CSEVSRDGDDEQFF
TRBD2	19	TRBV4-2	-	TRBJ2-7	TGTGCCAGCAGCGCAAGCTTTCCCCTGACTAGCGGGAGAATGTACGAGCAGTACTTC	CASSASFPLTSGRMYEQYF
-	15	TRBV27	-	TRBJ1-6	TGTGCCAGCAGTTTATCGGCCTCCTATAATTCACCCCTCCACTTT	CASSLSASYNSPLHF
TRBD2	14	TRBV29-1	-	TRBJ2-3	TGCAGCGTTGTCACTAGCGGGAGCACAGATACGCAGTATTTT	CSVVTSGSTDTQYF
-	16	TRBV7-9	-	TRBJ1-5	TGTGCCAGCAGCTTTTGGGGCTCTCGGGGGAATCAGCCCCAGCATTTT	CASSFWGSRGNQPQHF
-	14	TRBV11-2	few	TRBJ2-1	TGTGCCAGCAGCCCTACCGTCGGTAACAATGAGCAGTTCTTC	CASSPTVGNNEQFF
-	15	TRBV10-2	-	TRBJ1-1	TGCGCCAGCACCGGGGGACAACGGAAGAACACTGAAGCTTTCTTT	CASTGGQRKNTEAFF
-	12	TRBV29-1	-	TRBJ1-3	TGCAGCGTTGAAGTATCCGGAAACACCATATATTTT	CSVEVSGNTIYF
-	17	TRBV27	-	TRBJ2-4	TGTGCCAGCAGTCCCATGGGGAGGGGGTTAGCCAAAAACATTCAGTACTTC	CASSPMGRGLAKNIQYF
-	16	TRBV5-4	-	TRBJ2-1	TGTGCCAGCAGGAAAGCCGGGACTCGAGACTACAATGAGCAGTTCTTC	CASRKAGTRDYNEQFF
-	15	TRBV5-1	once	TRBJ2-2	TGCGCCAGCAGCTCCGACAGGAGGAACACCGGGGAGCTGTTTTTT	CASSSDRRNTGELFF
-	13	TRBV7-9	few	TRBJ2-7	TGTGCCAGCAGCCCGTACCAACTAGGCGAGCAGTACTTC	CASSPYQLGEQYF
-	14	TRBV20-1	-	TRBJ1-5	TGCAGTGCTAGAGATCCCTTGCCACGTCAGCCCCAGCATTTT	CSARDPLPRQPQHF
-	15	TRBV11-2	few	TRBJ2-7	TGTGCCAGCAGCTCCCCGACGGTTAGCTCCTACGAGCAGTACTTC	CASSSPTVSSYEQYF
-	14	TRBV25-1	few	TRBJ1-1	TGTGCCAGCAGTGATTACAGCCAAGAGGGAGTCGCTTTCTTT	CASSDYSQEGVAFF
TRBD1	11	TRBV27	-	TRBJ2-1	TGTGCCAGCACCTTCGGGGACAGGGAGTTCTTC	CASTFGDREFF
-	14	TRBV7-9	-	TRBJ2-1	TGTGCCAGCAGCTTAGCCCCGGAGATAAATGAGCAGTTCTTC	CASSLAPEINEQFF
-	17	TRBV12-2	many	TRBJ2-1	TGTGCAAGTCGGGTAAGACTAGTTGTCCGACCCTACAATGAGCAGTTCTTC	CASRVRLVVRPYNEQFF
-	13	TRBV29-1	-	TRBJ2-7	TGCAGCGTTGAAGACAAGACAAAATACGAGCAGTACTTC	CSVEDKTKYEQYF
-	10	TRBV29-1	few	TRBJ1-1	TGCAGCGTTGAAGTGATTGAAGCTTTCTTT	CSVEVIEAFF
-	15	TRBV29-1	few	TRBJ1-1	TGCAGCGCCGGGACAAATAGGGGGTTGAACACTGAAGCTTTCTTT	CSAGTNRGLNTEAFF
-	12	TRBV20-1	-	TRBJ2-7	TGCAGTGCGTTGACCAGGGCCTACGAGCAGTACTTC	CSALTRAYEQYF
-	13	TRBV5-5	few	TRBJ1-2	TGTGCCAGCAGCTACGACGGATCCTATGGCTACACCTTC	CASSYDGSYGYTF
TRBD1	15	TRBV6-5	few	TRBJ1-4	TGTGCCAGCAGTTACTCGACAGGGGAGGGTGAAAAACTGTTTTTT	CASSYSTGEGEKLFF
TRBD2	16	TRBV7-8	-	TRBJ2-1	TGTGCCAGCAGCTCGACCGGGACTAGCGGGAGGCATGAGCAGTTCTTC	CASSSTGTSGRHEQFF
TRBD2	17	TRBV3-1	-	TRBJ2-1	TGTGCCAGCAGCCAAGGGACTAGCGGGATCCCCTACAATGAGCAGTTCTTC	CASSQGTSGIPYNEQFF
-	12	TRBV7-9	few	TRBJ2-7	TGTGCCAGCAGCGGCTCAGGGCCCGAGCAGTACTTC	CASSGSGPEQYF